The table lists the clone carrying this TCR beta chain with a count of one. The target antigen is unknown. The data are from a study of CD8 T cells in ankylosing spondylitis. Libraries for TCR beta were made by quantitative 5'-RACE with molecular barcodes. TCRdb re-called the 5' RACE reads through MiXCR, storing one row per CDR3 protein. The table lists 80,000 to 100,000 distinct CDR3 sequences, 8.5% to 9% of them singletons, with 4% to 5.5% in the top ten. Findings of the study overall: Previous work reported some of these motif variants in the synovial fluid and blood of reactive arthritis. Clones tied to disease were said to be significantly enriched in matched ankylosing spondylitis synovial fluid. For ankylosing spondylitis blood, a TCR beta motif of about 8 highly homologous variants appeared characteristic.

CDR1 is MGHDK and CDR2 is SYGVNS in the germline V gene. CDR3 length: 13 amino acids. The TCR comes from a male donor with ankylosing spondylitis or in good health (not recorded which). The chain has TRBV25-1 and TRBJ1-6, with D perhaps matching TRBD1 (5 bases). Sequencing was performed on blood, either unsorted or a sorted T cell fraction (not recorded which). Here the CDR3 reads CTGSRDGYSPLHF. DNA of the CDR3: TGTACCGGCTCCCGGGACGGCTATTCACCCCTCCACTTT.